These 21 T cell receptor beta chains came from one sample sequenced in a study of blood T cell repertoires in COVID-19. Profiled with immunoSEQ multiplex PCR; TCRdb holds only in-frame clones, not every one. The sample holds tens of thousands of clones, 75% to 90% seen once. The specimen was peripheral blood. The receptors shown here come from a man older than 75 with active or convalescent COVID-19.

V is TRBV19 and J is TRBJ2-3, with TRBD1 matching 10 bases. The V segment lost 7 bases and the J segment 5 bases; nucleotides outside the gene matches: 9. The CDR3 contains 15 residues. Germline CDR1 LNHDA, CDR2 SQIVND (reference sequence). CDR3 sequence reads: CASTPGQGVIDTQYF. In nucleotides, the CDR3 is TGTGCCAGTACCCCCGGACAGGGGGTGATAGATACGCAGTATTTT. Looking up the rest from reference TRBV19 and TRBJ2-3 gives the full variable domain: DGGITQSPKYLFRKEGQNVTLSCEQNLNHDAMYWYRQDPGQGLRLIYYSQIVNDFQKGDIAEGYSVSREKKESFPLTVTSAQKNPTAFYLCASTPGQGVIDTQYFGPGTRLTVL.

This clone was recorded once. The CDR3 is CASSITGNSNQPQHF. CDR3 DNA: TGTGCCAGCAGTATTACAGGAAATAGCAATCAGCCCCAGCATTTT. The V and J genes are TRBV2 and TRBJ1-5, with D perhaps TRBD1 (5 bases). Trimming removed 5 bases at V and 0 bases at J, with 11 bases between. CDR3 length: 15 amino acids. Germline CDR1 and CDR2: SNHLY and FYNNEI.

The genes are TRBV5-1 and TRBJ1-1, with D hard to call. The CDR3 runs 14 residues. The ends were cut back, 4 bases at V and 4 bases at J, with 14 bases in the middle. CDR1 is SGHRS, CDR2 YFSETQ, per germline. CDR3 amino acids: CASSLTPSGTEAFF. The CDR3 DNA follows: TGCGCCAGCAGCCTTACGCCGAGTGGCACTGAAGCTTTCTTT. The full variable domain, with the rest looked up from reference TRBV5-1 and TRBJ1-1, is KAGVTQTPRYLIKTRGQQVTLSCSPISGHRSVSWYQQTPGQGLQFLFEYFSETQRNKGNFPGRFSGRQFSNSRSEMNVSTLELGDSALYLCASSLTPSGTEAFFGQGTRLTVV.

V and J are TRBV6-6 and TRBJ2-5; TRBD2 might be the D (6 bases). The CDR3 spans 15 residues. The germline gives CDR1 MNHNY, CDR2 SVGAGI (reference sequence). The V gene lost 0 bases and the J gene lost 3 bases, with 11 bases spanning the gap. The DNA of the CDR3 is TGTGCCAGCAGTTACTCAGGACGGAGGGAAGAGACCCAGTACTTC. Protein product: CASSYSGRREETQYF.

J is TRBJ1-2 and V is TRBV2, with 7 positions matching TRBD1. CDR3 length equals 13 residues. V shed 8 bases and J 4 bases; nucleotides not matched to a gene: 7. Germline CDR1 SNHLY, CDR2 FYNNEI. The CDR3 here is CASGGQVLYGYTF. CDR3 nucleotides: TGTGCCAGCGGTGGACAGGTTCTCTATGGCTACACCTTC.

This clone was detected a few times. The V and J genes are TRBV28 and TRBJ2-7; 8 bases agree with TRBD2. This CDR3 has 15 amino acids. J was trimmed by 4 bases and V by 0 bases; bases with no gene match: 5. Germline CDR1 and CDR2: MDHEN and SYDVKM. CDR3 nucleotide sequence: TGTGCCAGCAGTTTATGGAGCGGGGGTACATACGAGCAGTACTTC. Its translation: CASSLWSGGTYEQYF.

The chain has TRBV11-2 and TRBJ2-3; D unclear. This CDR3 contains 13 residues. Trimming took off 7 bases at V and 0 bases at J, with 8 bases between the two ends. Germline values: CDR1 SGHAT, CDR2 FQNNGV. The CDR3 reads CASIKPSTDTQYF. The CDR3 region has the DNA TGTGCCAGCATAAAGCCTAGCACAGATACGCAGTATTTT.

This chain joins TRBV3-1 (or the pseudogene TRBV3-2) and TRBJ1-3, with D unclear. The germline V gene has CDR1 LGHDT and CDR2 YNNKEL (reference sequence). Trimming pared 4 bases from V and 0 bases from J, leaving 10 bases between. The CDR3 extends over 15 amino acids. The CDR3 sequence is CASSPQDSSGNTIYF. Written as DNA, the CDR3 is TGTGCCAGCAGCCCCCAGGACTCCTCTGGAAACACCATATATTTT.

This chain links TRBV11-3 with TRBJ2-2, with D possibly TRBD1 on 6 matching bases. Germline CDR1 reads SGHNT; CDR2 reads YENEEA. The V and J ends lost 4 bases and 4 bases respectively, with 10 bases between them. The CDR3 runs 14 residues. In nucleotides, the CDR3 is TGTGCCAGCAGCTGGGGGCAGGTCACCGGGGAGCTGTTTTTT. Protein product: CASSWGQVTGELFF.

The genes are TRBV3-1 (or the pseudogene TRBV3-2) and TRBJ1-6, with a tentative D call TRBD1 (5 bases). Germline CDR1 and CDR2: LGHDT and YNNKEL (reference sequence). The CDR3 is 15 residues long. V shed 4 bases and J shed 7 bases, with 14 bases lying between them. In DNA form, the CDR3 reads TGTGCCAGCAGCCGGAACGGGGGGGGGAATTCACCCCTCCACTTT. Amino acids: CASSRNGGGNSPLHF.

The chain carries TRBV9 and TRBJ2-1, with TRBD2 matching over 15 bases. The CDR3 runs to 14 residues. V was clipped by 3 bases and J by 9 bases; unmatched bases: 1. The germline CDR1 and CDR2 sequences are SGDLS and YYNGEE. CDR3 sequence: CASSAGLAGGEQFF. In DNA, the CDR3 is TGTGCCAGCAGCGCGGGACTAGCGGGAGGTGAGCAGTTCTTC.

The gene calls are TRBV11-3 and TRBJ1-4, with D possibly TRBD1 on 5 matching bases. This CDR3 has 14 amino acids. V lost 0 bases to trimming and J lost 10 bases, with 12 bases between them. Germline V gene data show CDR1 as SGHNT and CDR2 as YENEEA. Written as DNA, the CDR3 is TGTGCCAGCAGCTTAGATCGCAGCGGGGGAAAACTGTTTTTT. The encoded protein is CASSLDRSGGKLFF. The complete variable domain, with remaining parts taken from reference TRBV11-3 and TRBJ1-4, reads EAGVVQSPRYKIIEKKQPVAFWCNPISGHNTLYWYLQNLGQGPELLIRYENEEAVDDSQLPKDRFSAERLKGVDSTLKIQPAELGDSAVYLCASSLDRSGGKLFFGSGTQLSVL.

V and J are TRBV5-1 and TRBJ2-2; the D gene is possibly TRBD1 (5 bases). The CDR3 sequence is 15 residues long. Trimming left V 0 bases short and J 5 bases short, with 11 bases between. CDR1 and CDR2 from the germline V gene are SGHRS and YFSETQ. The chain's CDR3 is CASSLAAGYTGELFF. The CDR3 DNA is TGCGCCAGCAGCTTGGCGGCAGGGTATACCGGGGAGCTGTTTTTT.

This clone has a handful of counts. The rearrangement uses TRBV18 and TRBJ1-5, with a weak D call TRBD1 (6 bases). CDR1 is KGHSH and CDR2 is LQKENI in the germline V gene. The V gene lost 4 bases and the J gene lost 1 base, with 14 bases spanning the gap. The CDR3 is 16 residues long. The CDR3 coding sequence is TGTGCCAGCTCACTAGAGGCAGGGGAAAGCAATCAGCCCCAGCATTTT. This sequence encodes CASSLEAGESNQPQHF. Looking up the rest from reference TRBV18 and TRBJ1-5 gives the full variable domain: NAGVMQNPRHLVRRRGQEARLRCSPMKGHSHVYWYRQLPEEGLKFMVYLQKENIIDESGMPKERFSAEFPKEGPSILRIQQVVRGDSAAYFCASSLEAGESNQPQHFGDGTRLSIL.

The chain employs TRBV6-6 and TRBJ1-6; TRBD1 matches at 7 bases. The CDR3 consists of 14 residues. The trim removed 2 bases at V and 9 bases at J, leaving 4 bases unmatched. CDR1 and CDR2 from the germline V gene are MNHNY and SVGAGI (reference sequence). The CDR3 is CASSYGTVGSPLHF. CDR3 nucleotide sequence: TGTGCCAGCAGTTACGGGACAGTAGGTTCACCCCTCCACTTT.

The gene calls are TRBV7-9 and TRBJ2-5; 7 bases fit TRBD1. The CDR3 is made up of 15 amino acids. Germline V gene data show CDR1 as SEHNR and CDR2 as FQNEAQ (reference sequence). The junction had 5 bases not matched to a gene; V was cut back by 1 base and J by 3 bases. DNA of the CDR3: TGTGCCAGCAGCTTAGGCAGGGGGTGGAAAGAGACCCAGTACTTC. Amino acids: CASSLGRGWKETQYF.

The chain employs TRBV9 and TRBJ2-5, with 8 bases matching TRBD1. Germline V gene sequence: CDR1 SGDLS, CDR2 YYNGEE. The CDR3 extends over 13 amino acids. After removal of 4 bases from V and 4 bases from J, the junction contained 3 bases not matched to a gene. The CDR3: CASSSQGAETQYF. In DNA form, the CDR3 reads TGTGCCAGCAGCTCCCAGGGGGCAGAGACCCAGTACTTC.

This clone showed up just once. V usage is TRBV20-1 and J usage is TRBJ2-3; 8 nucleotides match TRBD2. The CDR3 contains 13 residues. Germline V CDR1 and CDR2: DFQATT, SNEGSKA (reference sequence). After removal of 6 bases from V and 4 bases from J, the junction contained 6 bases not matched to a gene. The CDR3 sequence is CSASRGGSDTQYF. The CDR3 DNA reads TGCAGTGCGAGTCGGGGGGGGTCAGATACGCAGTATTTT.

The V gene is TRBV27, the J gene TRBJ1-2, with 7 bases aligning to TRBD1. The CDR3 totals 13 residues. The V gene's germline CDR1 is MNHEY and CDR2 SMNVEV (reference sequence). Trimming took 6 bases from V and 5 from J; bases not matched to a gene: 6. The CDR3 loop reads CASSPTGRYGYTF. CDR3 nucleotide sequence: TGTGCCAGCAGCCCGACAGGGAGGTATGGCTACACCTTC.

The V gene is TRBV29-1, the J gene TRBJ2-2; no clear D. This CDR3 is 13 amino acids long. In germline, CDR1 is SQVTM, CDR2 ANQGSEA. The V end was cut by 4 bases, the J end by 1 base, with 7 bases between. The CDR3 nucleotides read TGCAGCGTTGCCAGGCGGAACACCGGGGAGCTGTTTTTT. It yields the protein CSVARRNTGELFF.

V usage is TRBV6-5 and J usage is TRBJ2-5, with D maybe TRBD1 (5 bases). CDR3 size: 14 residues. Trimming removed 0 bases from V and 1 base from J, with 6 bases in between. Germline V gene sequence: CDR1 MNHEY, CDR2 SVGAGI. The CDR3 region has the DNA TGTGCCAGCAGTTACTCAGGGGCCCAAGAGACCCAGTACTTC. Translated: CASSYSGAQETQYF.